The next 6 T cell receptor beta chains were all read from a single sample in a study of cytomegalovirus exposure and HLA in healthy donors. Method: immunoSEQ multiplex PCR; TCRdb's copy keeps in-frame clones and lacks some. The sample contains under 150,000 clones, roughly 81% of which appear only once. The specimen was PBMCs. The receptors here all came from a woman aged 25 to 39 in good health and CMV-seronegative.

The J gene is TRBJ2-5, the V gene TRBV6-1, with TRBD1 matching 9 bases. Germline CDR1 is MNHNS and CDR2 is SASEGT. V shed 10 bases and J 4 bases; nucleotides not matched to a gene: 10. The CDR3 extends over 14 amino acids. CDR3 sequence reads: CAISQGAGVETQYF. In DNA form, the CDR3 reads TGTGCCATTTCACAGGGGGCCGGAGTAGAGACCCAGTACTTC.

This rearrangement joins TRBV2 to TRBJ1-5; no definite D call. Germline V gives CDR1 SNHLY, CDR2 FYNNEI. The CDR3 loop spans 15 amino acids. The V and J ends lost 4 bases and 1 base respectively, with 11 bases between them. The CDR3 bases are TGTGCCAGCAGTGGTACTTACCTAAGCAATCAGCCCCAGCATTTT. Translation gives CASSGTYLSNQPQHF.

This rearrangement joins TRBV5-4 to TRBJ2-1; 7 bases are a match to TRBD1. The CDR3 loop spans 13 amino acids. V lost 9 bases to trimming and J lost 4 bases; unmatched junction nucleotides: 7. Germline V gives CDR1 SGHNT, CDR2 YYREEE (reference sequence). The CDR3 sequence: CAIRDSRYNEQFF. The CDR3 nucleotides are TGTGCCATCCGGGACAGCAGATACAATGAGCAGTTCTTC.

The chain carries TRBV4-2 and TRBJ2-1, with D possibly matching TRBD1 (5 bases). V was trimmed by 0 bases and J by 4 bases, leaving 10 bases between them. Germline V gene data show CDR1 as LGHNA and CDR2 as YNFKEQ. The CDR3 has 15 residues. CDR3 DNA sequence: TGTGCCAGCAGCCAAGATTGGGGCGGATACAATGAGCAGTTCTTC. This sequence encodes CASSQDWGGYNEQFF.

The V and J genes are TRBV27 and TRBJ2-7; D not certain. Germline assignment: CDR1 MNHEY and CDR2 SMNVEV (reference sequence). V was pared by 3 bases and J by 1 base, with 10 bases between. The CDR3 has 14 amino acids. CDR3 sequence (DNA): TGTGCCAGCAGTTTCTCCGATACTTCCTACGAGCAGTACTTC. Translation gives CASSFSDTSYEQYF.

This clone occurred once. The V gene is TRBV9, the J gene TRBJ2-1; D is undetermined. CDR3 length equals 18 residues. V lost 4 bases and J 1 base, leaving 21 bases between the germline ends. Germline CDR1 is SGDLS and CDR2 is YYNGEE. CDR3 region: CASSSRENFLVSYNEQFF. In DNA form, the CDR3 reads TGTGCCAGCAGCTCCCGCGAGAACTTCCTAGTTTCCTACAATGAGCAGTTCTTC.